This T cell receptor (beta chain) was recovered during a study of blood T cell repertoires in COVID-19. Study details: Donors in the United States, Italy and Spain gave samples during acute or convalescent COVID-19. PBMCs, B-cell-depleted T cells, or T cells provided the cDNA or gDNA that made up the material.

CDR3 size: 16 residues. Trimming took 2 bases from V and 1 from J, leaving 14 bases between them. Germline V lookup: CDR1 SGHAT, CDR2 FQNNGV. Authors' data handling: Scientists estimated how many nucleated cells there were by amplifying reference gene primers. Clones were sequenced by immunoSEQ multiplex PCR, and TCRdb holds only the in-frame ones, with some missing. D and trimming come from the DNA, and the V and J calls and clone size come from that table. The top ten hold 8.5% to 9% of the sample, which has around 42,000 clones, about 75% seen once. The specimen sequenced was peripheral blood. The chain recombines TRBV11-2 with TRBJ2-5; the D gene is possibly TRBD1 (5 bases). The receptor was derived from a man between 65 and 80 years old with active or convalescent COVID-19. Here the CDR3 DNA reads TGTGCCAGCAGCTTAAATAATGGGGCCCTCCAAGAGACCCAGTACTTC. Amino acids: CASSLNNGALQETQYF.